This T cell receptor (beta chain) was obtained from a study of radiotherapy plus CTLA-4 blockade in lung cancer. Focal radiation plus CTLA-4 blockade with ipilimumab was administered to patients who had chemo-refractory metastatic non-small-cell lung cancer. Trimming took off 0 bases at V and 4 bases at J, with 9 bases between the two ends. CDR1 and CDR2 (germline): LGHNA, YSLEER. The CDR3 sequence is 15 residues long. Produced via immunoSEQ multiplex PCR; TCRdb's table is partial and in-frame only. The table has 34,000 or so clones, 75% seen once; the top ten hold 13% to 15%. Comments on this clone: The antigen is not known.

Regarding the study as a whole: Radiotherapy with ipilimumab was followed by blood expansion of tumor-derived clones.

This specimen was peripheral blood, taken from a patient treated with radiotherapy plus ipilimumab. The rearrangement joins TRBV4-3 to TRBJ1-4; D remains unclear. This clonotype originated in a human donor with non-small cell lung cancer that progressed on radiotherapy plus ipilimumab. The CDR3 nucleotides read TGCGCCAGCAGCCAAGATCAGCGGTATAATGAAAAACTGTTTTTT. It is translated as CASSQDQRYNEKLFF.